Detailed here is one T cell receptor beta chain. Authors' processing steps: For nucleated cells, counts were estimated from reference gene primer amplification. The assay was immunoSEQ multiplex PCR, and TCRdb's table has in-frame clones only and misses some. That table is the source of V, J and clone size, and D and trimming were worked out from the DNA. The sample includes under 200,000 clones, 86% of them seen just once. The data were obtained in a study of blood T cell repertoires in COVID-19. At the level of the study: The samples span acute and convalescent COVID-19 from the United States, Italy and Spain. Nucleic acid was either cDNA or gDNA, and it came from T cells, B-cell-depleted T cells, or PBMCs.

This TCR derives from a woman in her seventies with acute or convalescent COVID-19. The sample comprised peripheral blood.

This CDR3 is CASSSRLAGSLEEQFF. The CDR3 nucleotides read TGTGCCAGCAGCTCAAGACTAGCGGGATCCCTCGAGGAGCAGTTCTTC. The V gene is TRBV5-4, the J gene TRBJ2-1; 11 bases match TRBD2. Losses at the gene ends were 3 bases for V and 10 bases for J; bases not matched to a gene: 12. The germline V gene has CDR1 SGHNT and CDR2 YYREEE (reference sequence). This CDR3 is built from 16 residues.